Presented here are 4 T cell receptor beta chains from one specimen sequenced in a study of human T cells and chemical hapten exposure. As to time point: patch test 1, 2 weeks after DPC sensitization. Stated treatment: therapeutic diphenylcyclopropenone sensitization with weekly scalp DPC. A single record per CDR3 protein comes from TCRdb applying MiXCR to the RACE reads. Of 40,000 to 60,000 distinct CDR3 sequences listed, 9% to 9.5% are singletons. Specimen: whole blood, collected in connection with sensitization to the hapten diphenylcyclopropenone (DPC). These receptors were obtained from a woman aged 45-65 years with alopecia areata. Some clones in this sample may be carry-over from other donors' samples.

This sequence joins TRBV3-1 and TRBJ2-1; 8 nucleotides agree with TRBD2. The CDR3 totals 13 residues. With 4 bases clipped from V and 14 bases from J, the junction kept 10 bases outside the gene matches. Germline CDR1 and CDR2: LGHDT and YNNKEL (reference sequence). As DNA, the CDR3 is TGTGCCAGCAGCCCCGCGGGGGGCGGAAGGAAGTTCTTC. Its translation: CASSPAGGGRKFF.

This chain uses TRBV29-1 with TRBJ2-7, with TRBD2 matching 13 bases. The CDR3 sequence is 12 residues long. Germline lookup yields CDR1 SQVTM and CDR2 ANQGSEA. V dropped 7 bases and J dropped 6; count of bases not matched to a gene: 3. CDR3 bases: TGCAGCGGGACTAGCGGGAGAGGCGAGCAGTACTTC. Translation gives CSGTSGRGEQYF.

Ten or more counts support this clonotype. The chain uses TRBV16 and TRBJ1-1; D is uncertain. In germline, CDR1 is KGHSY, CDR2 FQNENV. V was clipped by 6 bases and J by 2 bases, with 10 bases between them. This CDR3 spans 13 amino acids. The CDR3 loop is CASSPGHNTEAFF. DNA for the CDR3: TGTGCCAGCAGTCCTGGCCATAACACTGAAGCTTTCTTT.

This clonotype showed up many times. The chain couples TRBV7-2 to TRBJ2-7; unclear D gene. From germline, CDR1 is SGHTA and CDR2 FQGNSA. This CDR3 is 14 amino acids long. Trimming took 6 bases from V and 3 from J, leaving 15 bases between them. CDR3 DNA: TGTGCCAGCAGTTCAAAAGGCAGCAACTACGAGCAGTACTTC. Amino acids: CASSSKGSNYEQYF.